This TCR beta chain was profiled in a study of blood T cells in healthy people across ages. The table lists this clonotype with a few counts. Through a sample-barcoded 5' primer and a J-beta primer mix, a second PCR was run for roughly 7 to 11 cycles. TCRdb used MiXCR to reprocess the 5' RACE reads, holding one entry per CDR3 protein. The sample shows approximately 760,000 distinct CDR3 sequences, approximately 25% of them seen only once. The CDR3 sequence is 15 residues long. Trimming removed 6 bases from V and 4 bases from J; junction bases left unmatched: 10. CDR1 and CDR2 from the germline V gene are MDHEN and SYDVKM. The sample was also reused in another study, on T cells of mothers and their children. Per that study: Barcodes for each sample and 2-4 random nucleotides were added by the M1S primer used in the second PCR. Related mother-child pairs shared marginally more repertoire than unrelated pairs, though not significantly. The authors identified no persistent microchimeric T cell clones.

The clonotype was recovered from a boy aged 10-17 years in good health. The V call is TRBV28, the J call TRBJ2-7, with TRBD1 matching 9 bases. Sequencing was carried out using blood. CDR3 amino acids: CASSPQGAIGYEQYF. The CDR3 nucleotides are TGTGCCAGCAGCCCACAGGGGGCTATAGGGTACGAGCAGTACTTC.